These T cell receptor beta chains were read from a single sample in a study of cytomegalovirus exposure and HLA in healthy donors. Using immunoSEQ multiplex PCR, the repertoire was profiled, and TCRdb retains in-frame clones only, with some absent. This table has approximately 160,000 clones, 80% to 90% appearing once. Source material: PBMCs. All receptors derive from a woman aged 18 to 35 in good health and CMV-seronegative. The CDR3 runs from the conserved cysteine through the conserved F or W. Fields, in order: D gene, clone size, J gene, V gene, CDR3 protein, CDR3 DNA. A D gene is named only where the DNA matches it firmly. Clone size is stated in some rows and not others, as once, few, many or a class when expanded.

TRBD1	-	TRBJ1-2	TRBV29-1	CSVRAGGYGYTF	TGCAGCGTTAGGGCAGGGGGCTATGGCTACACCTTC
TRBD1	-	TRBJ2-7	TRBV10-3	CAIRRTVLEGTGIYEQYF	TGTGCCATCAGGAGGACAGTTCTTGAGGGGACAGGTATCTACGAGCAGTACTTC
TRBD2	-	TRBJ2-1	TRBV29-1	CSVRAGGYDIYNEQFF	TGCAGCGTTAGAGCGGGAGGGTACGATATTTACAATGAGCAGTTCTTC
-	-	TRBJ1-4	TRBV5-1	CASSRTSANEKLFF	TGCGCCAGCAGCAGGACATCGGCTAATGAAAAACTGTTTTTT
TRBD1	-	TRBJ1-5	TRBV19	CASSPDRGHQPQHF	TGTGCCAGTAGCCCTGACAGGGGGCATCAGCCCCAGCATTTT
-	-	TRBJ1-1	TRBV19	CASSTHREAFF	TGTGCCAGTAGTACACACAGGGAAGCTTTCTTT
TRBD1	-	TRBJ1-2	TRBV6-5	CASSFDRGYGYTF	TGTGCCAGCAGTTTCGACAGGGGCTATGGCTACACCTTC
-	-	TRBJ2-3	TRBV28	CASSSPSMIASTDTQYF	TGTGCCAGCAGTTCTCCCTCTATGATTGCTAGCACAGATACGCAGTATTTT
-	-	TRBJ1-2	TRBV30	CAYQTGDYGYTF	TGTGCCTACCAGACAGGCGACTATGGCTACACCTTC
TRBD1	once	TRBJ2-7	TRBV7-2	CASSSRDRRNEQYF	TGTGCCAGCAGCTCCCGGGACAGGCGGAACGAGCAGTACTTC
TRBD1	-	TRBJ1-5	TRBV6-1	CASSEAPTGMSNQPQHF	TGTGCCAGCAGTGAAGCTCCGACAGGGATGAGCAATCAGCCCCAGCATTTT
TRBD1	-	TRBJ2-1	TRBV5-4	CASSADRGYEQFF	TGTGCCAGCAGCGCTGACAGGGGGTATGAGCAGTTCTTC
-	-	TRBJ1-1	TRBV5-6	CASSFGRPYTEAFF	TGTGCCAGCAGCTTTGGGCGACCTTACACTGAAGCTTTCTTT
TRBD1	-	TRBJ1-5	TRBV2	CASSQDRANQPQHF	TGTGCCAGCAGTCAGGACAGGGCGAATCAGCCCCAGCATTTT
-	-	TRBJ2-1	TRBV11-3	CASSSRTPSASKGVNEQFF	TGTGCCAGCAGCTCCCGTACTCCCTCAGCGTCCAAGGGGGTCAATGAGCAGTTCTTC
-	once	TRBJ2-5	TRBV21-1	CASSKEGSESGRKREGRKETQYF	TGTGCCAGCAGCAAAGAGGGGTCGGAGTCAGGGAGGAAGCGGGAGGGCCGAAAGGAGACCCAGTACTTC
TRBD1	few	TRBJ1-3	TRBV5-6	CASSSTGGMWNTIYF	TGTGCCAGCAGCTCAACAGGGGGCATGTGGAACACCATATATTTT
-	once	TRBJ2-7	TRBV18	CASSPPSGSSYEQYF	TGTGCCAGCTCACCACCTAGCGGAAGCTCCTACGAGCAGTACTTC
TRBD1	-	TRBJ2-5	TRBV6-1	CASSGDRGRPVEGETQYF	TGTGCCAGCAGTGGAGACAGGGGGCGCCCTGTGGAGGGAGAGACCCAGTACTTC
-	-	TRBJ1-2	TRBV27	CASSWGGVRGYGYTF	TGTGCCAGCAGTTGGGGTGGGGTAAGGGGCTATGGCTACACCTTC
TRBD1	once	TRBJ1-5	TRBV18	CASSLGTAPNQPQHF	TGTGCCAGCTCACTGGGGACAGCCCCTAATCAGCCCCAGCATTTT
-	few	TRBJ1-1	TRBV14	CASSQSDYVGTEAFF	TGTGCCAGCAGCCAATCGGACTATGTAGGGACTGAAGCTTTCTTT
TRBD1	-	TRBJ2-3	TRBV7-9	CASSRRRTGGLTDTQYF	TGTGCCAGCAGCCGAAGAAGGACAGGGGGCCTCACAGATACGCAGTATTTT
-	-	TRBJ1-4	TRBV14	CASSQIQATNEKLFF	TGTGCCAGCAGCCAAATCCAGGCAACTAATGAAAAACTGTTTTTT
-	-	TRBJ1-2	TRBV29-1	CSVESVTDYYGYTF	TGCAGCGTTGAGAGCGTCACGGACTACTATGGCTACACCTTC
-	-	TRBJ2-7	TRBV18	CASSPQGGGASYEQYF	TGTGCCAGCTCACCACAAGGGGGAGGGGCCTCCTACGAGCAGTACTTC
TRBD1	-	TRBJ1-3	TRBV2	CATSGQGTNTIYF	TGTGCCACCTCGGGACAGGGAACAAACACCATATATTTT
-	-	TRBJ1-5	TRBV19	CASSPSRWGNQPQHF	TGTGCCAGTAGTCCATCGAGGTGGGGCAATCAGCCCCAGCATTTT
TRBD1	-	TRBJ1-4	TRBV19	CASSRLGRQGVNEKLFF	TGTGCCAGTAGTCGATTGGGTAGACAGGGGGTGAACGAAAAACTGTTTTTT
-	-	TRBJ1-2	TRBV28	CASSPLGVGYTF	TGTGCCAGCAGTCCCCTAGGGGTTGGCTACACCTTC
TRBD1	-	TRBJ2-1	TRBV14	CASSRYRDRDYNEQFF	TGTGCCAGCAGCCGATACCGGGACAGGGACTACAATGAGCAGTTCTTC
-	-	TRBJ1-5	TRBV6-1	CASSEARDQPQHF	TGTGCCAGCAGTGAAGCGAGAGATCAGCCCCAGCATTTT
TRBD1	once	TRBJ1-4	TRBV18	CASSLGQGHEKLFF	TGTGCCAGCTCTCTGGGACAGGGACATGAAAAACTGTTTTTT
-	-	TRBJ2-7	TRBV4-2	CASSQGLELYEQYF	TGTGCCAGCAGCCAAGGACTAGAGCTCTACGAGCAGTACTTC
-	once	TRBJ1-1	TRBV6-1	CASTTKPGTEAFF	TGTGCCAGTACCACTAAGCCGGGGACTGAAGCTTTCTTT
TRBD2	few	TRBJ2-7	TRBV15	CATSRDQGGYEQYF	TGTGCCACCAGCAGAGATCAGGGAGGGTACGAGCAGTACTTC
-	-	TRBJ1-6	TRBV7-2	CASSLAPSGTYNSPLHF	TGTGCCAGCAGCTTAGCGCCGTCAGGAACCTATAATTCACCCCTCCACTTT
-	-	TRBJ2-2	TRBV5-1	CASSFEIATGELFF	TGCGCCAGCAGCTTCGAAATAGCGACCGGGGAGCTGTTTTTT
TRBD2	-	TRBJ2-1	TRBV5-1	CASSLRGRGGRNEQFF	TGCGCCAGCAGCTTGAGAGGGCGGGGGGGCCGCAATGAGCAGTTCTTC
-	-	TRBJ1-4	TRBV6-5	CATGTVLTNEKLFF	TGTGCCACCGGAACAGTGCTAACTAATGAAAAACTGTTTTTT
-	-	TRBJ1-1	TRBV29-1	CSVIDSNTEAFF	TGCAGCGTTATTGACAGCAACACTGAAGCTTTCTTT
-	-	TRBJ2-2	TRBV5-1	CASGGLAGELFF	TGCGCCAGCGGGGGGTTGGCCGGGGAGCTGTTTTTT
-	-	TRBJ2-7	TRBV7-9	CASSSRDWVGAPREQYF	TGTGCCAGCAGCTCCCGGGATTGGGTAGGAGCCCCACGCGAGCAGTATTTC
TRBD2	-	TRBJ2-2	TRBV6-4	CASRTSRDAGELFF	TGTGCCAGCCGGACTAGTCGGGATGCCGGGGAGCTGTTTTTT
TRBD2	-	TRBJ2-3	TRBV7-9	CASSPRLAMNTDTQYF	TGTGCCAGCAGCCCGCGACTAGCGATGAACACAGATACGCAGTATTTT